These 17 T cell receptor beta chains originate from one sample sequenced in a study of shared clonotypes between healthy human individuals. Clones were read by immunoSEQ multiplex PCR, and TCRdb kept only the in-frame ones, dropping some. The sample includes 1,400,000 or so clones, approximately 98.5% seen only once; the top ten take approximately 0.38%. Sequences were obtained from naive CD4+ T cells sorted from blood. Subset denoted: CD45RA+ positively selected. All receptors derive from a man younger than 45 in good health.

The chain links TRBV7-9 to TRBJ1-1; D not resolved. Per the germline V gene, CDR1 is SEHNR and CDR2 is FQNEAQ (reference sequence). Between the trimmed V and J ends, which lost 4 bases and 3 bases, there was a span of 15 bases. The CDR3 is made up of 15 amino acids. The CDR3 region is CASSYLRGSDTEAFF. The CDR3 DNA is TGTGCCAGCAGCTATTTACGCGGTTCGGACACTGAAGCTTTCTTT.

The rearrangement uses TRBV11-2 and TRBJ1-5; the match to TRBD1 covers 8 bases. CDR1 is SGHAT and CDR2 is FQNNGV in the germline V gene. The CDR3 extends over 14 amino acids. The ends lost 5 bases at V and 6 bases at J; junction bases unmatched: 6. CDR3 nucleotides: TGTGCCAGCAGCCTCGACAGGGGAGGTCAGCCCCAGCATTTT. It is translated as CASSLDRGGQPQHF.

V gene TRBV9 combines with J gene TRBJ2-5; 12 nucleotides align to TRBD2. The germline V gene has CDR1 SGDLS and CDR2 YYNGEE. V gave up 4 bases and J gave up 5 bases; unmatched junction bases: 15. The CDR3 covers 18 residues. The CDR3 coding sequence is TGTGCCAGCAGCCCCGAACCTCGACTAGCGGGAGTAGGTGAGACCCAGTACTTC. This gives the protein CASSPEPRLAGVGETQYF.

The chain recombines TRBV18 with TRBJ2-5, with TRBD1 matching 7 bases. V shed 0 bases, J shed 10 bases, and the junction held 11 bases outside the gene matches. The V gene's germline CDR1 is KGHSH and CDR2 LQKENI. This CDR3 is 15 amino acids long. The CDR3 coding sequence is TGTGCCAGCTCACCACCGGGACAGATAAGAGACGTCCAGTACTTC. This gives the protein CASSPPGQIRDVQYF.

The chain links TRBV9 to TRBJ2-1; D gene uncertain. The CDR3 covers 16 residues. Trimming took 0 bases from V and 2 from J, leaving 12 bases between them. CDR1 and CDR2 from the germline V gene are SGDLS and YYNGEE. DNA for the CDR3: TGTGCCAGCAGCGTAGGAGTTACAGTTACCTACAATGAGCAGTTCTTC. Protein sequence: CASSVGVTVTYNEQFF.

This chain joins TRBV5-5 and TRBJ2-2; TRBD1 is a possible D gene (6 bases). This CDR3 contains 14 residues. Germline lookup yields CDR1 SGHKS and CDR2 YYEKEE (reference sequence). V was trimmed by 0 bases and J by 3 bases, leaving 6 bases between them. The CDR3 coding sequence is TGTGCCAGCAGCTTGGGACAGGACACCGGGGAGCTGTTTTTT. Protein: CASSLGQDTGELFF.

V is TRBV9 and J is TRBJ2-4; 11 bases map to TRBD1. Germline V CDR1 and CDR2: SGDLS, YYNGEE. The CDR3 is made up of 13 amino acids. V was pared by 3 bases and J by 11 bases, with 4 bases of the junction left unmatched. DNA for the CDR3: TGTGCCAGCAGCGGACGGACAGGGGGCTTTCAGTACTTC. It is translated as CASSGRTGGFQYF.

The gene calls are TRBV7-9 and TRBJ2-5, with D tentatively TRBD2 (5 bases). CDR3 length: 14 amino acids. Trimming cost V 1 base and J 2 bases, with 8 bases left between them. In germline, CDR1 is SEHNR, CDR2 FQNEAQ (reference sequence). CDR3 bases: TGTGCCAGCAGCTTAGAGCTAGCACAAGAGACCCAGTACTTC. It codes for CASSLELAQETQYF.

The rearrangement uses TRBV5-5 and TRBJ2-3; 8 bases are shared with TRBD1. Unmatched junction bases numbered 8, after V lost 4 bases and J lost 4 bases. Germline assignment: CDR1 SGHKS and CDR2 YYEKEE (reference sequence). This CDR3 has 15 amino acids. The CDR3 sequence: CASSIVQGAPDTQYF. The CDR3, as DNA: TGTGCCAGCAGCATAGTCCAGGGGGCCCCAGATACGCAGTATTTT.

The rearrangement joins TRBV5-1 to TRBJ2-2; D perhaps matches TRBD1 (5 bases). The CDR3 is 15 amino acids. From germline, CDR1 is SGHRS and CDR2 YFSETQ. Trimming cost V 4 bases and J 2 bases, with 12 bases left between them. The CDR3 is CASSLDRLNTGELFF. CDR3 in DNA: TGCGCCAGCAGCCTAGACAGATTAAACACCGGGGAGCTGTTTTTT.

Written as DNA, the CDR3 is TGCGCCAGTTTACAGGGCGTGAACACTGAAGCTTTCTTT. It specifies CASLQGVNTEAFF. The J gene is TRBJ1-1, the V gene TRBV10-2, with a possible D match to TRBD1 (6 bases). Trimming shortened V by 9 bases and J by 0 bases, and 11 bases separated the two germline ends. CDR1 and CDR2 (germline): WSHSY, SAAADI. This CDR3 comprises 13 residues.

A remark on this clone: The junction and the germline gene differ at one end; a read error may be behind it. As DNA, the CDR3 is TGTGCTAGCAGCTTAGAGTGTCAGGGGCTGAACACCGGGGAGCTGTTTTTT. Residues: CASSLECQGLNTGELFF. This chain joins TRBV7-7 and TRBJ2-2; a weak D match, TRBD1 (6 bases). The CDR3 is 17 amino acids. In germline, CDR1 is SSHAT, CDR2 FNYEAQ (reference sequence). The complete variable domain, with remaining parts taken from reference TRBV7-7 and TRBJ2-2, reads GAGVSQSPRYKVTKRGQDVTLRCDPISSHATLYWYQQALGQGPEFLTYFNYEAQPDKSGLPSDRFSAERPEGSISTLTIQRTEQRDSAMYRCASSLECQGLNTGELFFGEGSRLTVL.

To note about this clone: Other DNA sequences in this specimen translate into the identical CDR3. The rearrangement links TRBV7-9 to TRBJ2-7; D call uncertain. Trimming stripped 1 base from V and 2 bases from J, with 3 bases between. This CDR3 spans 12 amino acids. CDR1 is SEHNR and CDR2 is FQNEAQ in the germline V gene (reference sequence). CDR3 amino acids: CASSLGAYEQYF. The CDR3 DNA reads TGTGCCAGCAGCTTAGGAGCCTACGAGCAGTACTTC.

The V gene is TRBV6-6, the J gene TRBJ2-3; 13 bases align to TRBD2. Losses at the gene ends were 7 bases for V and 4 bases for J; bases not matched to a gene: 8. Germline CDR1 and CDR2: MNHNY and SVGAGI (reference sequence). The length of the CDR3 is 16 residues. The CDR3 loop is CASKGTSGIGADTQYF. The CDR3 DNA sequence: TGTGCCAGCAAGGGGACTAGCGGGATTGGGGCAGATACGCAGTATTTT.

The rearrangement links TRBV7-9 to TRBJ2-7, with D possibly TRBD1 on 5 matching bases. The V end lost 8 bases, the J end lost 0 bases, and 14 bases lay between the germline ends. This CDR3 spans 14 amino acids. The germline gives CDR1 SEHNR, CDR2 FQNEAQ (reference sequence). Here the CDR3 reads CASAPQGNSYEQYF. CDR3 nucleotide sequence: TGTGCCAGCGCCCCCCAGGGAAACTCCTACGAGCAGTACTTC.

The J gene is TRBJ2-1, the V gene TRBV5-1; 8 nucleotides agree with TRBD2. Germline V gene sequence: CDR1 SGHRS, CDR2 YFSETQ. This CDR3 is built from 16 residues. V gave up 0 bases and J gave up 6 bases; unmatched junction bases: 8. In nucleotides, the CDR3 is TGCGCCAGCAGCTTGGGGCCCCTTAGCGGGATCAATGAGCAGTTCTTC. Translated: CASSLGPLSGINEQFF. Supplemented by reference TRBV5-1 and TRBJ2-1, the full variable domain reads KAGVTQTPRYLIKTRGQQVTLSCSPISGHRSVSWYQQTPGQGLQFLFEYFSETQRNKGNFPGRFSGRQFSNSRSEMNVSTLELGDSALYLCASSLGPLSGINEQFFGPGTRLTVL.

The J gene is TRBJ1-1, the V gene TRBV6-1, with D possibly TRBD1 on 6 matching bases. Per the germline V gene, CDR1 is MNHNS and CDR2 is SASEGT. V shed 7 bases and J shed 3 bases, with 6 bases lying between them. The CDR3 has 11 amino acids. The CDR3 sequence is CASTGDTEAFF. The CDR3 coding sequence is TGTGCCAGCACAGGGGACACTGAAGCTTTCTTT.